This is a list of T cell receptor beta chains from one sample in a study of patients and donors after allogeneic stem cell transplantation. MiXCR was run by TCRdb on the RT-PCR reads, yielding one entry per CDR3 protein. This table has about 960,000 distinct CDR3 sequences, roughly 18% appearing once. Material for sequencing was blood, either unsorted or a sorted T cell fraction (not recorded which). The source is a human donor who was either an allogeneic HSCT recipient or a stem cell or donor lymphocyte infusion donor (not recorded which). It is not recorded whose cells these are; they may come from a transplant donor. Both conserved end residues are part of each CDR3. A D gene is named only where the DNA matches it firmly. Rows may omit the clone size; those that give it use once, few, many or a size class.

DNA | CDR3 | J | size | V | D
TGCAGTGCTAGGAGTGCGGGAGAGAACGTCCCCTACGAGCAGTACTTC | CSARSAGENVPYEQYF | TRBJ2-7 | . | TRBV20-1 | TRBD2
TGTGCCAGCAGCCTAGGACCGGGACAGGTGTTCTATGGCTACACCTTC | CASSLGPGQVFYGYTF | TRBJ1-2 | . | TRBV9 | TRBD1
TGTGCCAGCAGCTTAGTGGGTCTAGAGGGGGCAATCACTGAAGCTTTCTTT | CASSLVGLEGAITEAFF | TRBJ1-1 | . | TRBV7-9 | TRBD1
TGTGCCAGCAGCCGGGTCTTCTCTGGAAACACCATATATTTT | CASSRVFSGNTIYF | TRBJ1-3 | few | TRBV5-6 | .
TGCGCCAGCAGCTTGAGAGACAGGGCTGAGCAGTTCTTC | CASSLRDRAEQFF | TRBJ2-1 | . | TRBV5-1 | TRBD1
TGCAGCGTTGGACCGAAGCTAGCGGGAGGCCTGGGGGAGAATGAGCAGTTCTTC | CSVGPKLAGGLGENEQFF | TRBJ2-1 | . | TRBV29-1 | TRBD2
TGTGCCAGCAGTGAATTTATGCTGGGGGTTGGTAATTCACCCCTCCACTTT | CASSEFMLGVGNSPLHF | TRBJ1-6 | . | TRBV25-1 | .
TGTGCCAGCAGTTCACGCGCCGGGACAGGGATAATTGGGAATGAAAAACTGTTTTTT | CASSSRAGTGIIGNEKLFF | TRBJ1-4 | . | TRBV27 | TRBD1
TGTGCCAGCTCATCGAAACGACAGGGTGTTGATGGCTACACCTTC | CASSSKRQGVDGYTF | TRBJ1-2 | many | TRBV18 | TRBD1
TGTGCCAGCAGCTACGGACAGGGTTCTGAGGGCTACACCTTC | CASSYGQGSEGYTF | TRBJ1-2 | few | TRBV5-4 | TRBD1
TGTGCCAGCAGTGAGTGGACAGGGACCACCGGGGAGCTGTTTTTT | CASSEWTGTTGELFF | TRBJ2-2 | few | TRBV2 | TRBD1
TGTGCCACCAGCAGAGAGGTCCGGGATGCGAACTATGGCTACACCTTC | CATSREVRDANYGYTF | TRBJ1-2 | few | TRBV15 | .
TGTGCCAGCAGTGATCGACAGGGGATGAACACTGAAGCTTTCTTT | CASSDRQGMNTEAFF | TRBJ1-1 | . | TRBV27 | TRBD1
TGTGCCAGCAGCGTAGAGGCAGGTAGGGATCAGCCCCAGCATTTT | CASSVEAGRDQPQHF | TRBJ1-5 | few | TRBV9 | .
TGCGCCAGCGGGAGGGGGACTGCAACTAATGAAAAACTGTTTTTT | CASGRGTATNEKLFF | TRBJ1-4 | . | TRBV4-3 | .
TGCGCCAGCAGCGTCGGACTAGCGGGGCCCTCGGAGCAGTACTTC | CASSVGLAGPSEQYF | TRBJ2-7 | . | TRBV5-1 | TRBD2
TGCAGCGCCAAGGACTGGCCCAAAAACATTCAGTACTTC | CSAKDWPKNIQYF | TRBJ2-4 | . | TRBV29-1 | .
TGTGCCAGCTCACCAAAATTCGGAAGGGACTATAATTCACCCCTCCACTTT | CASSPKFGRDYNSPLHF | TRBJ1-6 | . | TRBV18 | .
TGTGCCAGCAGCTTAGATCTTGGGGGGTTCTTCTACGAGCAGTACTTC | CASSLDLGGFFYEQYF | TRBJ2-7 | . | TRBV7-9 | .
TGTGCCAGCACCGATGCCGGGGGGACCTCATATGGCTACACCTTC | CASTDAGGTSYGYTF | TRBJ1-2 | once | TRBV5-4 | .
TGCGCCAGCAGACCTACTAGCGGGAGTAACACCGGGGAGCTGTTTTTT | CASRPTSGSNTGELFF | TRBJ2-2 | . | TRBV5-1 | TRBD2
TGCGCCAGCAGCCCCACGCAGGCAGGGCGGATAATCAATGAGCAGTTCTTC | CASSPTQAGRIINEQFF | TRBJ2-1 | few | TRBV5-1 | .
TGTGCCAGCAGTTTCGGCGGGGGATATAACAATGAGCAGTTCTTC | CASSFGGGYNNEQFF | TRBJ2-1 | many | TRBV12-3/TRBV12-4 | TRBD2
TGTGCCAGCAGTGGGACACTAGCGAATGGTAGGTCCTACGAGCAGTACTTC | CASSGTLANGRSYEQYF | TRBJ2-7 | few | TRBV12-3/TRBV12-4 | .
TGTGCCATCAAGCTAGAATCTCGCACAGATACGCAGTATTTT | CAIKLESRTDTQYF | TRBJ2-3 | . | TRBV10-3 | .
TGTGCCAGCAGGGTCTCTAATGAAAAACTGTTTTTT | CASRVSNEKLFF | TRBJ1-4 | few | TRBV2 | .
TGTGCCAGCAGCACGCTGGGGGGTTCGGATGGCTACACCTTC | CASSTLGGSDGYTF | TRBJ1-2 | . | TRBV7-9 | .
TGTGCCAGCAGGGACCCAGGGGGCTCCGAGCAGTACTTC | CASRDPGGSEQYF | TRBJ2-7 | . | TRBV27 | TRBD1
TGTGCCACCCAACTAGCGGGAGCCGAGCAGTACTTC | CATQLAGAEQYF | TRBJ2-7 | many | TRBV10-3 | TRBD2
TGCAGTGCTAGGAGCGGGCGGAACCTCGCGAACGAGCAGTACTTC | CSARSGRNLANEQYF | TRBJ2-7 | . | TRBV20-1 | .
TGCAGTGCTAGACCCGTAGCAGAGACCCAGTACTTC | CSARPVAETQYF | TRBJ2-5 | . | TRBV20-1 | .
TGTGCCAGCAGTGCTCAGGGAATTGGGGAGACCCAGTACTTC | CASSAQGIGETQYF | TRBJ2-5 | . | TRBV6-1 | .
TGTGCCAGCAGTTACGGGGGGGGGCTTGCTTTCTTT | CASSYGGGLAFF | TRBJ1-1 | few | TRBV6-5 | .
TGTGCCAGCCTACGGAGGGGACTGATCGATGAGCAGTTCTTC | CASLRRGLIDEQFF | TRBJ2-1 | few | TRBV7-8 | .
TGTGCCAGCACCTTTGTTCGGGCGGGGGGCACAGATACGCAGTATTTT | CASTFVRAGGTDTQYF | TRBJ2-3 | . | TRBV7-2 | TRBD2
TGCAGCGTTGATGGGGGACAGGGGAAATATGGCTACACCTTC | CSVDGGQGKYGYTF | TRBJ1-2 | few | TRBV29-1 | TRBD1
TGTGCCAGCAGTACCGGGAACGCGGGCTCTGGAAACACCATATATTTT | CASSTGNAGSGNTIYF | TRBJ1-3 | . | TRBV6-1 | .
TGCGCCAGCAGCTTGACAGGGGGGATGTACAATGAGCAGTTCTTC | CASSLTGGMYNEQFF | TRBJ2-1 | few | TRBV5-1 | TRBD1
TGTGCCAGCAGTGGGTTGGGCAGGGCTTCTTCTACTTACGAGCAGTACTTC | CASSGLGRASSTYEQYF | TRBJ2-7 | . | TRBV2 | .
TGTGCCAGCAGTCCCCCCAGGGCTAGCGGATCCTACGAGCAGTACTTC | CASSPPRASGSYEQYF | TRBJ2-7 | few | TRBV12-3/TRBV12-4 | TRBD2
TGTGCCAGCAGCCCGGTACCGGGGGACACCGGGGAGCTGTTTTTT | CASSPVPGDTGELFF | TRBJ2-2 | . | TRBV3-1 | .
TGTGCCAGCAGTCTACAGACAGGGGCGGGCACTGAAGCTTTCTTT | CASSLQTGAGTEAFF | TRBJ1-1 | . | TRBV6-2/TRBV6-3 | TRBD1
TGTGCCAGTGACAGGGGTAGCACAGATACGCAGTATTTT | CASDRGSTDTQYF | TRBJ2-3 | . | TRBV10-3 | TRBD1
TGTGCCAGCAGGAGACTAGCGGGAGTTTCAGAGACCCAGTACTTC | CASRRLAGVSETQYF | TRBJ2-5 | . | TRBV2 | TRBD2
TGTGCCAGTAGTACCCCCTCCTACGAGCAGTACTTC | CASSTPSYEQYF | TRBJ2-7 | . | TRBV19 | .